A selection of T cell receptor beta chains follows, all from one sample in a study of cytomegalovirus exposure and HLA in healthy donors. Profiling relied on immunoSEQ multiplex PCR, and the TCRdb table lists in-frame clones only, not all of them. The sample consists of tens of thousands of clones, around 94% of them appearing once. Input material: PBMCs. Receptors were obtained from a young woman in good health and CMV-seronegative. Each CDR3 is given with its conserved first and last residue. A D gene is named only where the DNA matches it firmly. Clone size is not always given. Where it is, it says once, few, many or a class for expanded clones.

D gene,J gene,clone size,V gene,CDR3 protein,CDR3 DNA
TRBD1,TRBJ2-7,NA,TRBV7-3,CASSLGQGNYEQYF,TGTGCCAGCAGCCTCGGACAGGGGAACTACGAGCAGTACTTC
NA,TRBJ2-7,NA,TRBV27,CASSLIGRGEQYF,TGTGCCAGCAGTTTAATTGGCAGGGGCGAGCAGTACTTC
TRBD1,TRBJ1-6,NA,TRBV6-1,CASSELGTGPDRDSPLHF,TGTGCCAGCAGTGAACTCGGGACAGGGCCTGATCGGGATTCACCCCTCCACTTT
NA,TRBJ1-1,NA,TRBV6-6,CASSLVSVGTEAFF,TGTGCCAGCAGTTTAGTGAGCGTGGGTACTGAAGCTTTCTTT
TRBD2,TRBJ2-1,NA,TRBV7-9,CASSHRLAGAFSSYNEQFF,TGTGCCAGCAGCCACCGACTAGCGGGGGCCTTCTCCTCCTACAATGAGCAGTTCTTC
TRBD1,TRBJ2-5,NA,TRBV27,CASAQGTGQETQYF,TGTGCCAGCGCTCAGGGGACAGGACAAGAGACCCAGTACTTC
TRBD2,TRBJ2-1,NA,TRBV5-6,CASSLAGGLAGGWNEQFF,TGTGCCAGCAGCTTGGCTGGAGGACTAGCGGGGGGATGGAATGAGCAGTTCTTC
TRBD1,TRBJ1-2,NA,TRBV12-5,CASGSDRDRDVGGYTF,TGTGCTAGTGGTTCCGACCGGGACAGGGATGTTGGAGGCTACACCTTC
TRBD1,TRBJ1-6,NA,TRBV27,CASSLRRQGNLNNSPLHF,TGTGCCAGCAGTCTCCGCCGACAGGGGAATCTTAATAATTCACCCCTCCACTTT
NA,TRBJ2-1,NA,TRBV6-1,CASSPRGRVAHEQFF,TGTGCCAGCAGTCCGCGCGGCCGGGTGGCCCATGAGCAGTTCTTC
TRBD1,TRBJ1-3,NA,TRBV30,CAWRRQGEGNTIYF,TGTGCCTGGAGACGACAGGGTGAGGGAAACACCATATATTTT
TRBD1,TRBJ1-5,NA,TRBV18,CASSPQWTGGGRPQHF,TGTGCCAGCTCACCCCAATGGACAGGGGGAGGCCGTCCCCAGCATTTT
NA,TRBJ1-5,NA,TRBV28,CASSFFPDSSNQPQHF,TGTGCCAGCAGTTTCTTCCCGGACAGCAGCAATCAGCCCCAGCATTTT
NA,TRBJ2-3,NA,TRBV7-3,CASSLIGGSTDTQYF,TGTGCCAGCAGCTTAATCGGGGGTAGCACAGATACGCAGTATTTT
TRBD1,TRBJ1-1,once,TRBV6-4,CATPNLFCFGTVNTEAFF,TGTGCCACGCCGAATCTCTTTTGTTTCGGGACAGTGAACACTGAAGCTTTCTTT
NA,TRBJ1-2,NA,TRBV4-1,CASSQAAYRSNYGYTF,TGCGCCAGCAGCCAAGCGGCGTACAGATCTAACTATGGCTACACCTTC
NA,TRBJ2-7,NA,TRBV4-1,CASSQGDRQTYEQYF,TGCGCCAGCAGCCAAGGAGATAGACAAACCTACGAGCAGTACTTC
NA,TRBJ2-7,NA,TRBV6-1,CASSEGDSSYEQYF,TGTGCCAGCAGTGAAGGCGACAGCTCCTACGAGCAGTACTTC
TRBD1,TRBJ2-3,NA,TRBV2,CASSYTGTGGTDTQYF,TGTGCCAGCAGTTATACCGGGACAGGAGGCACAGATACGCAGTATTTT
TRBD1,TRBJ2-5,once,TRBV19,CASSPSDRGQTQYF,TGTGCCAGTAGTCCATCGGACAGGGGGCAGACCCAGTACTTC
NA,TRBJ1-6,few,TRBV6-1,CASSEAGRVNSPLHF,TGTGCCAGCAGTGAAGCAGGCAGGGTGAATTCACCCCTCCACTTT
TRBD1,TRBJ2-7,once,TRBV6-5,CASSLMGQGAYEQYF,TGTGCCAGCAGCCTTATGGGACAGGGGGCATACGAGCAGTACTTC
NA,TRBJ1-1,NA,TRBV19,CASHPGSSRTEAFF,TGTGCCAGTCATCCGGGTTCAAGTCGGACTGAAGCTTTCTTT
NA,TRBJ2-7,NA,TRBV19,CASSPHRVGVYEQYF,TGTGCCAGTAGTCCTCACAGGGTTGGAGTCTACGAGCAGTACTTC
NA,TRBJ1-5,NA,TRBV30,CAWTPGGAYQPQHF,TGTGCCTGGACCCCCGGGGGGGCCTATCAGCCCCAGCATTTT
NA,TRBJ1-2,NA,TRBV9,CASSAFPTGSSGYTF,TGTGCCAGCAGCGCTTTCCCCACAGGGAGCTCTGGCTACACCTTC
TRBD1,TRBJ2-6,NA,TRBV6-6,CASSYQDRVTF,TGTGCCAGCAGTTACCAGGACAGGGTAACTTTC
TRBD1,TRBJ1-4,NA,TRBV5-1,CASSPGTGARGTNEKLFF,TGCGCCAGCAGTCCCGGGACAGGGGCAAGAGGAACTAATGAAAAACTGTTTTTT
TRBD1,TRBJ1-4,NA,TRBV5-5,CASGSAAGGDLKLFF,TGTGCCAGCGGATCCGCCGCAGGGGGCGATTTAAAACTGTTTTTT
TRBD1,TRBJ1-5,NA,TRBV6-5,CASRRGQAESQPQHF,TGTGCCAGCAGGAGAGGACAGGCCGAGAGTCAGCCCCAGCATTTT
TRBD1,TRBJ1-4,NA,TRBV6-6,CASSPYYRGPNEKLFF,TGTGCCAGCAGTCCTTACTACAGGGGACCTAATGAAAAACTGTTTTTT
NA,TRBJ2-5,NA,TRBV21-1,CASSKELAGGQETQYF,TGTGCCAGCAGCAAAGAACTAGCGGGGGGCCAAGAGACCCAGTACTTC
TRBD2,TRBJ2-1,NA,TRBV12-5,CASGAGGTYNEQFF,TGTGCTAGTGGAGCGGGGGGGACCTACAATGAGCAGTTCTTC
NA,TRBJ1-6,NA,TRBV27,CASSLYGGYNSPLHF,TGTGCCAGCAGTTTATACGGGGGGTACAATTCACCCCTCCACTTT
TRBD2,TRBJ2-7,NA,TRBV7-6,CASSSLSGGATEQYF,TGTGCCAGCAGCTCCCTTAGCGGGGGGGCAACCGAGCAGTACTTC
NA,TRBJ2-3,NA,TRBV9,CASSPSGSTDTQYF,TGTGCCAGCAGCCCCTCGGGGAGCACAGATACGCAGTATTTT
NA,TRBJ1-5,NA,TRBV2,CASGARYNQPQHF,TGTGCCAGCGGGGCCAGGTACAATCAGCCCCAGCATTTT
TRBD1,TRBJ1-4,NA,TRBV7-2,CASSQQGQGYEKLFF,TGTGCCAGCAGCCAGCAGGGACAGGGATATGAAAAACTGTTTTTT
NA,TRBJ1-2,NA,TRBV4-2,CASSQGDASGYTF,TGTGCCAGCAGCCAAGGAGATGCGAGTGGCTACACCTTC
TRBD1,TRBJ2-2,NA,TRBV6-4,CASRPNRGRAGELFF,TGTGCCAGCAGACCTAACAGGGGTCGGGCCGGGGAGCTGTTTTTT
NA,TRBJ1-5,NA,TRBV5-1,CASSRSHPGQPQHF,TGCGCCAGCAGCCGAAGTCATCCGGGTCAGCCCCAGCATTTT
NA,TRBJ1-2,NA,TRBV30,CAWSVPRGSYTF,TGTGCCTGGAGTGTACCCAGGGGAAGCTACACCTTC
TRBD1,TRBJ1-1,NA,TRBV28,CASSFRTGKLGTEAFF,TGTGCCAGCAGTTTTAGGACAGGGAAATTGGGCACTGAAGCTTTCTTT
TRBD1,TRBJ2-2,NA,TRBV5-1,CASSPRDRVTGELFF,TGCGCCAGCAGCCCCCGGGACAGGGTAACCGGGGAGCTGTTTTTT
TRBD1,TRBJ1-4,NA,TRBV28,CASSRERTGGLTNEKLFF,TGTGCCAGCAGCCGCGAAAGGACAGGGGGCCTAACTAATGAAAAACTGTTTTTT
NA,TRBJ1-2,NA,TRBV6-6,CASIQSGMGRVGYTF,TGTGCCAGCATCCAATCGGGGATGGGGAGGGTAGGCTACACCTTC
TRBD2,TRBJ2-1,NA,TRBV7-6,CASSVDPSGGTYNEQFF,TGTGCCAGCAGCGTCGACCCTAGCGGGGGCACTTACAATGAGCAGTTCTTC
NA,TRBJ1-2,few,TRBV4-2,CASSQDQERGNYGYTF,TGTGCCAGCAGCCAAGATCAAGAGAGAGGGAACTATGGCTACACCTTC
NA,TRBJ2-7,NA,TRBV11-3,CASSYSSRGTSYEQYF,TGTGCCAGCAGTTACTCGTCTCGGGGGACCTCCTACGAGCAGTACTTC
NA,TRBJ1-1,once,TRBV2,CASSSITGIANTEAFF,TGTGCCAGCAGTTCAATTACAGGTATCGCGAACACTGAAGCTTTCTTT